The present entry profiles one TCR beta chain with its context. With a J-beta primer mix and a sample-barcoded 5' primer, a second PCR ran about 7 to 12 cycles. TCRdb called the 5' RACE reads again in MiXCR, with one record for every CDR3 protein. The table shows about 800,000 distinct CDR3 sequences, with more than 20% occurring only once. The data originate from a study of blood T cells in healthy people across ages. V lost 6 bases, J lost 5 bases, and 14 bases lay in between. The germline V gene encodes CDR1 MNHEY and CDR2 SMNVEV (reference sequence). The length of the CDR3 is 13 residues. These sequences were also reported in another study, on T cells of mothers and their children.

The chain links TRBV27 to TRBJ2-7; D uncertain. This clonotype was sampled from a boy younger than 18 in good health. The sample was blood. The CDR3 spells CASSIQTQDEQYF. DNA of the CDR3: TGTGCCAGCAGCATACAGACTCAGGACGAGCAGTACTTC.